This T cell receptor (beta chain) was identified during a study of blood T cell repertoires in COVID-19. Germline V gene lookup returns CDR1 MGHRA and CDR2 YSYEKL. The length of the CDR3 is 17 residues. The J segment lost 3 bases and the V segment lost 2 bases, leaving 9 bases of the junction unmatched. Assay used: immunoSEQ multiplex PCR; TCRdb lists only in-frame clones, some missing. The sample records roughly 130,000 clones, about nine tenths being singletons. This clone was seen only a few times. The TCR comes from a middle-aged man with acute or convalescent COVID-19. J is TRBJ2-1 and V is TRBV4-1, with TRBD1 matching 8 bases. Source material: peripheral blood. Here the CDR3 DNA reads TGCGCCAGCAGCCAATATCCCCAGACAGGGGACTACAATGAGCAGTTCTTC. Translation: CASSQYPQTGDYNEQFF.